The T cell receptor (beta chain) under discussion was sequenced for a study of cytomegalovirus exposure and HLA in healthy donors. Across the study: Earlier, 90 million to 140 million unique TCR beta sequences were recovered from about 170 million T cells by an analysis. Overall study results and limits: In a later analysis, an Asian-associated ancestry cluster reportedly showed fewer N-insertions than the approximately 700-donor mean. In a later analysis, a missense DCLRE1C variant was linked to TCR beta V- and J-gene trimming.

V was trimmed by 2 bases and J by 3 bases, leaving 9 bases between them. CDR1 and CDR2 from the germline V gene are SGHDT and YYEEEE. This CDR3 contains 14 residues. A multiplex PCR was run with 60 Vbeta primers and 13 Jbeta primers. Produced via immunoSEQ multiplex PCR; TCRdb's table is partial and in-frame only. The table includes 150,000 to 200,000 clones, about four fifths detected once. As concerns this clone: Its antigen remains unknown.

The J gene is TRBJ2-4, the V gene TRBV5-6; D unclear. Sequenced: PBMCs. The clonotype originates from a woman between 45 and 65 years old in good health and CMV-seronegative. The CDR3 sequence: CASSFPGGKNIQYF. CDR3 sequence (DNA): TGTGCCAGCAGCTTTCCGGGTGGCAAAAACATTCAGTACTTC.